The 19 T cell receptor beta chains presented below share a single source sample, sequenced in a study of spatial heterogeneity in lung cancer. TCRdb passed the 5' RACE reads through MiXCR, listing each CDR3 protein once. The data hold nearly 15,000 distinct CDR3 sequences, with 7.5% to 10% observed a single time. Time point specified: sample taken at primary tumor resection. Without sorting, whole RNA was sequenced from tumor, nontumor lung or frozen PBMC. This sample comprised PBMCs, obtained at surgery. The receptor source for this set is a female donor with early-stage non-small cell lung cancer.

This clonotype came up many times. The chain is built from TRBV7-8 and TRBJ1-6; D might be TRBD1 (6 bases). Trimming pared 7 bases from V and 8 bases from J, leaving 18 bases between. Germline V gene lookup returns CDR1 SGHVS and CDR2 FQNEAQ. This CDR3 has 15 amino acids. The CDR3: CASTWGDRRDSPLHF. CDR3 DNA: TGTGCCAGCACCTGGGGTGACAGGAGAGATTCACCCCTCCACTTT.

This clonotype was observed a handful of times. This chain joins TRBV29-1 and TRBJ2-5; D is possibly TRBD1 or TRBD2 (6 bases each). The germline V and J ends were trimmed by 5 bases and 6 bases, with 19 bases remaining between them. Germline CDR1 reads SQVTM; CDR2 reads ANQGSEA. The CDR3 extends over 14 amino acids. The CDR3 region is CSVRTPRGEKTQYF. CDR3 DNA sequence: TGCAGCGTTCGAACCCCGAGGGGGGAAAAGACCCAGTACTTC.

This clonotype was picked up many times. This chain uses TRBV3-1 with TRBJ1-1, with D perhaps TRBD1 (5 bases). CDR1 and CDR2 (germline): LGHDT, YNNKEL (reference sequence). V was trimmed by 4 bases and J by 7 bases, leaving 10 bases between them. This CDR3 has 12 amino acids. CDR3 sequence (DNA): TGTGCCAGCAGCCTAAGACAGTATGAAGCTTTCTTT. It specifies CASSLRQYEAFF.

This clonotype came up a few times. The DNA of the CDR3 is TGCGCCAGCAGTCGATCCCGGACTAGCGGGAGACCTTTCAATGAGCAGTTCTTC. This sequence encodes CASSRSRTSGRPFNEQFF. The chain joins TRBV10-1 to TRBJ2-1; 13 bases align to TRBD2. Germline lookup yields CDR1 WNHNN and CDR2 SYGVQD (reference sequence). CDR3 size: 18 residues. V dropped 5 bases and J dropped 6; count of bases not matched to a gene: 13.

This clonotype was observed at least ten times. V is TRBV6-5 and J is TRBJ1-1; 9 nucleotides match TRBD1. Germline V gives CDR1 MNHEY, CDR2 SVGAGI. There are 18 residues in the CDR3. Trimming cost V 6 bases and J 1 base; bases outside gene matches: 15. The CDR3 bases are TGTGCCAGCAGCAGCCTACGGGACAGGGCGGGCTCGAACACTGAAGCTTTCTTT. This codes for CASSSLRDRAGSNTEAFF.

This clonotype was recorded many times. The CDR3 sequence: CASSGGGTDTQYF. CDR3 bases: TGTGCCAGCAGTGGGGGGGGCACAGATACGCAGTATTTT. The rearrangement links TRBV2 to TRBJ2-3; a possible D gene is TRBD2 (6 bases). The germline V gene encodes CDR1 SNHLY and CDR2 FYNNEI. This CDR3 has 13 residues. V lost 4 bases and J lost 1, with 6 bases in between.

This clonotype has a count of ten or more. The chain carries TRBV20-1 and TRBJ2-2; weak D call: TRBD2 (5 bases). The V end was cut by 1 base, the J end by 4 bases, with 13 bases between. Looked up from germline, CDR1 is DFQATT and CDR2 is SNEGSKA (reference sequence). The CDR3 spans 15 residues. CDR3 in DNA: TGCAGTGCTAGAGCGGGTAGCGAAATCACCGGGGAGCTGTTTTTT. Encoded protein: CSARAGSEITGELFF.

This clonotype was counted at least ten times. The chain carries TRBV18 and TRBJ1-2; tentatively, D is TRBD1 (5 bases). Germline V gene data show CDR1 as KGHSH and CDR2 as LQKENI. Trimming shortened V by 6 bases and J by 4 bases, and 15 bases separated the two germline ends. The CDR3 consists of 14 residues. The CDR3 DNA sequence: TGTGCCAGCTCCCGAGGGGCAATGGGCTATGGCTACACCTTC. Its translation: CASSRGAMGYGYTF. Full variable domain (outside the CDR3, taken from reference TRBV18 and TRBJ1-2): NAGVMQNPRHLVRRRGQEARLRCSPMKGHSHVYWYRQLPEEGLKFMVYLQKENIIDESGMPKERFSAEFPKEGPSILRIQQVVRGDSAAYFCASSRGAMGYGYTFGSGTRLTVV.

This clonotype was seen many times. This chain links TRBV9 with TRBJ2-7; 9 positions agree with TRBD2. The germline gives CDR1 SGDLS, CDR2 YYNGEE. V dropped 2 bases and J dropped 4; count of bases not matched to a gene: 10. The CDR3 loop spans 16 amino acids. The CDR3 bases are TGTGCCAGCAGCGTTATGGCTAGCGGGGTAACGTACGAGCAGTACTTC. Amino acids: CASSVMASGVTYEQYF.

This clonotype was recorded many times. This rearrangement joins TRBV6-2 or TRBV6-3 to TRBJ1-2, with 7 bases aligning to TRBD1. V shed 8 bases and J 4 bases; nucleotides not matched to a gene: 7. Germline V gene data show CDR1 as MNHEY and CDR2 as SVGEGT. The CDR3 is 13 residues long. CDR3 sequence reads: CASETTGIYGYTF. CDR3 nucleotides: TGTGCCAGCGAAACGACAGGGATCTATGGCTACACCTTC.

Of note for this clonotype: This may arise from a read error, as a much more abundant clone is one base away. This chain uses TRBV2 with TRBJ2-7, with 8 bases lining up with TRBD2. CDR1 and CDR2 from the germline V gene are SNHLY and FYNNEI. The CDR3 consists of 15 residues. In DNA form, the CDR3 reads TGTGCCAACAGTTCTAGGGGTAGCGGGGCTCCTCGGCAGTACTTC. Its protein is CANSSRGSGAPRQYF.

In the case of this clonotype: This could be a read error, since a much larger clone is one nucleotide away. V usage is TRBV15 and J usage is TRBJ1-6; TRBD1 matches 7 bases. Germline V gene sequence: CDR1 LNHNV, CDR2 YYDKDF (reference sequence). This CDR3 region has 13 residues. V shed 5 bases, J shed 9 bases, and the junction held 4 bases outside the gene matches. The CDR3 coding sequence is TGTGCCACCAGCGTGACAGGGATTTCACCCCTCCACTTT. Residues: CATSVTGISPLHF.

This clonotype occurred many times. V and J are TRBV7-2 and TRBJ2-3; D is possibly TRBD2 (6 bases). There are 11 residues in the CDR3. The V gene lost 4 bases and the J gene lost 10 bases, with 9 bases spanning the gap. CDR1 is SGHTA and CDR2 is FQGNSA in the germline V gene. CDR3 residues: CASSYGTSQYF. The CDR3 DNA reads TGTGCCAGCAGCTACGGGACTTCGCAGTATTTT.

This clonotype was recorded at least ten times. The chain combines TRBV4-3 with TRBJ2-1; tentative D call: TRBD2 (6 bases). The CDR3 sequence is 15 residues long. V lost 0 bases, J lost 8 bases, and 14 bases lay in between. The germline V gene has CDR1 LGHNA and CDR2 YSLEER. The CDR3 sequence: CASSQEARGRDEQFF. The CDR3 DNA is TGCGCCAGCAGCCAAGAGGCGCGGGGTCGGGATGAGCAGTTCTTC.

This clonotype was counted ten times or more. The chain has TRBV19 and TRBJ2-7; 7 bases are shared with TRBD1. The CDR3 consists of 11 residues. CDR1 is LNHDA and CDR2 is SQIVND in the germline V gene (reference sequence). V gave up 10 bases and J gave up 3 bases; unmatched junction bases: 3. The CDR3 bases are TGTGCCACTAGACAGGGCTACGAGCAGTACTTC. Translated, it gives CATRQGYEQYF.

This clonotype was counted at least ten times. V usage is TRBV5-4 and J usage is TRBJ2-1; D is ambiguous. The V gene lost 0 bases and the J gene lost 3 bases, with 4 bases spanning the gap. Germline V CDR1 and CDR2: SGHNT, YYREEE (reference sequence). The CDR3 contains 13 residues. CDR3 coding DNA: TGTGCCAGCAGCTTGGCAGTCTACAATGAGCAGTTCTTC. Translation: CASSLAVYNEQFF.

This chain connects TRBV4-2 to TRBJ2-5, with 12 bases that match TRBD1. Germline-derived CDR1 and CDR2 are LGHNA and YNFKEQ. V shed 1 base and J 4 bases; nucleotides not matched to a gene: 4. The CDR3 is made up of 16 amino acids. Written as DNA, the CDR3 is TGTGCCAGCAGCCAAGGGGACAGGGGGCTAGTAGAGACCCAGTACTTC. It encodes CASSQGDRGLVETQYF.

This clonotype was counted many times. The V gene is TRBV21-1, the J gene TRBJ1-1; the D call in the table, TRBD1, was not verified against the DNA. TRBV21-1 is noted as a pseudogene. The CDR3 totals 17 residues. The CDR3 region has the DNA TGTGCCAGCAGCAAATCGGGGCCGGGCCACATGAACACTGAAGCTTTCTTT. Translation gives CASSKSGPGHMNTEAFF.

This clonotype qualifies as medium-sized. The rearrangement links TRBV5-4 to TRBJ1-1, with 7 bases lining up with TRBD1. Looked up from germline, CDR1 is SGHNT and CDR2 is YYREEE (reference sequence). This CDR3 has 12 amino acids. With V trimmed by 5 bases and J by 6 bases, 4 bases remained unmatched. CDR3 amino acids: CASRTGPSEAFF. CDR3 nucleotide sequence: TGTGCCAGCAGGACAGGGCCTTCTGAAGCTTTCTTT.